This T cell receptor (beta chain) was sequenced in a study of shared clonotypes between healthy human individuals. Comments on this clone: What it recognizes is unknown.

General study points: Collection of samples was limited to blood; tissue repertoires likely differ.

Clones were read by immunoSEQ multiplex PCR, and TCRdb kept only the in-frame ones, dropping some. This table has 190,000 or so clones, approximately 62% appearing once. The V gene end was trimmed by 4 bases and the J gene end by 1 base; junction bases not matched to a gene: 16. The CDR3 has 19 residues. Germline V gives CDR1 LNHDA, CDR2 SQIVND (reference sequence). The clonotype comes from a young man in good health. The chain uses TRBV19 and TRBJ2-3, with 8 bases matching TRBD2. The sample taken for sequencing was memory CD4+ T cells sorted from blood. Subset meaning: CD45RA-negative fraction. The CDR3 DNA follows: TGTGCCAGTAGTACCCAGGGGAGCGGGAGACGGTTGGGCACAGATACGCAGTATTTT. It yields the protein CASSTQGSGRRLGTDTQYF.